This TCR beta chain was recovered during a study of blood T cell repertoires in COVID-19 (dated by TCRdb to the early 2020s). Regarding the study in general: Samples from collaborators originated in the United States, Italy and Spain and spanned both the acute and convalescent phases of COVID-19. The repertoires were made available in a free public database intended to serve as a resource for research on the immune response to SARS-CoV-2. A de-identified subject ID, COVID-19 status, age in years and sex were almost always included in the sample metadata. Where available, HLA class I and class II types were taken from metadata supplied by the sample provider and were not determined by assay-based typing. Deeply sampled blood TCRbeta repertoires from subjects exposed to, actively infected with, or recovered from COVID-19 were included in the dataset. The material from the prospective study consisted of cDNA or gDNA derived from T cells, B-cell-depleted T cells, or PBMCs. The samples were drawn from the first 160 participants of the ongoing ImmuneRACE study and from some 1,300 subjects provided by 6 global collaborators.

Concerning this clone itself: The specificity of this receptor is unknown. No base-level quality is on record; no much larger clone is a single base apart.

Participants in the prospective study were enrolled through a virtual design, were aged roughly 18 to 100 years, and lived in about 25 United States geographic areas. Cohort assignment in the prospective study relied on participant-reported clinical history from a screening survey and a study questionnaire. Recovered participants in ImmuneRACE Cohort 3 were defined by two consecutive negative NP/OP PCR tests, clearance by a healthcare professional, or resolution of symptoms. In the prospective study, whole blood, serum and a nasopharyngeal or oropharyngeal swab were collected from each participant by mobile phlebotomists. Participants in the prospective study had the option to provide additional blood draws and questionnaires over an approximately two-month period. Blood samples from the prospective study were shipped frozen or at room temperature prior to DNA extraction. TCRbeta CDR3 regions were amplified from genomic DNA by means of the immunoSEQ Assay, a bias-controlled multiplex PCR. Concerning the study's data processing: The number of nucleated cells in each sample was estimated by amplification of reference gene primers within the assay. To quantify the absolute abundance of each unique TCRbeta CDR3 rearrangement, sequence reads were collapsed and filtered. For each sample, productive Simpson clonality was calculated as the square root of Simpson's diversity index across productive rearrangements. This immuneACCESS table, as held by TCRdb, lists in-frame sequences with V and J called but not all clones. Of the missing ones, under half trace to an unresolved V gene in checked studies; the others have no known cause. V and J calls and clone size are as listed in that table; D and trimming were resolved from the DNA. This sample gives about 270,000 clones in total; around 87% of them show up just once. The ten most abundant clones make up 2% to 3% of the sample.

The cysteine opens and the phenylalanine closes a CDR3 of 12 amino acids. Only the CDR3 part of the read is kept: 36 bases, read in frame from the first base. Between the V and J ends, shortened by 3 bases and 4 bases respectively, the junction contains 9 bases. CDR1 SQVTM and CDR2 ANQGSEA are derived from the germline V gene. The investigation overall reported the following: The quantity of clinical and demographic metadata differed by source and by participant and was supplied without curation.

This receptor was taken from a woman younger than 30 who had recovered from COVID-19. What was sequenced was PBMCs or T cells enriched from blood (not recorded which). The chain is made from TRBV29-1 and TRBJ1-1, with the D gene uncertain. The DNA is TGCAGCGTTGATCTCGGTGGCACTGAAGCTTTCTTT. Its amino acids are CSVDLGGTEAFF. Reference TRBV29-1 and TRBJ1-1 proteins supply the regions before and after the CDR3; the full variable domain is: SAVISQKPSRDICQRGTSLTIQCQVDSQVTMMFWYRQQPGQSLTLIATANQGSEATYESGFVIDKFPISRPNLTFSTLTVSNMSPEDSSIYLCSVDLGGTEAFFGQGTRLTVV.